The clone carrying this TCR beta chain has only a few counts. Time point reported: newly diagnosed GD, antithyroid drugs for less than 3 months. PBMC RNA served as the TCR library source. Library construction for TCR beta used iRepertoire HTBI primers and Arm-PCR of CDR3 regions. TCRdb reanalysed the multiplex PCR reads using MiXCR and keeps one entry per CDR3 protein. The sample has 400,000 to 500,000 distinct CDR3 sequences; approximately 15% are singletons. V was cut by 4 bases and J by 6 bases, with 18 bases left in between. The CDR3 runs 15 residues. Germline CDR1 is SGHRS and CDR2 is YFSETQ. These data come from a study of regulatory T cells in long-lasting Graves disease. Study-level background: Antithyroid drug use was under 3 months in newly diagnosed Graves' patients.

These records were also assigned to another study, of T cells in Graves' hyperthyroidism and ophthalmopathy. Turning to that study: Uncontrolled infection, other autoimmune disease, pregnancy or lactation barred patients from enrollment. A set of HTBI primers served as the primers for a first-round RT-PCR of the TCR CDR3.

The specimen was peripheral blood mononuclear cells (PBMCs), collected at new diagnosis, from a patient treated with antithyroid drugs. The chain links TRBV5-1 to TRBJ2-3; D not resolved. The sequence came from a woman aged 30 to 39 with Graves disease. CDR3 in amino acids: CASSPRTGHSDTQYF. In nucleotides, the CDR3 is TGCGCCAGCAGCCCTAGAACCGGCCACTCGGATACGCAGTATTTT. Full variable domain (remainder filled in from reference TRBV5-1 and TRBJ2-3): KAGVTQTPRYLIKTRGQQVTLSCSPISGHRSVSWYQQTPGQGLQFLFEYFSETQRNKGNFPGRFSGRQFSNSRSEMNVSTLELGDSALYLCASSPRTGHSDTQYFGPGTRLTVL.